These 25 T cell receptor beta chains originate from one sample sequenced in a study of T cell responses to AZD1222 COVID-19 vaccine. Libraries were prepared by immunoSEQ multiplex PCR; TCRdb keeps only in-frame clonotypes and omits some of them. The table has over 40,000 clones, 70% to 85% seen once. The sequencing used peripheral blood, collected on day 0 of AZD1222 vaccination. These receptors originate from an adult in good health.

This chain joins TRBV12-3 or TRBV12-4 and TRBJ2-2; D gene uncertain. V was shortened by 2 bases and J by 1 base, with 2 bases between the two germline ends. This CDR3 comprises 13 residues. In nucleotides, the CDR3 is TGTGCCAGCAGTTTATTGAACACCGGGGAGCTGTTTTTT. Its translation: CASSLLNTGELFF.

This sequence joins TRBV3-1 (or the pseudogene TRBV3-2) and TRBJ2-5, with a weak D call TRBD1 (5 bases). The germline gives CDR1 LGHDT, CDR2 YNNKEL (reference sequence). The CDR3 loop spans 16 amino acids. Trimming pared 0 bases from V and 5 bases from J, leaving 16 bases between. Here the CDR3 reads CASSQDLSGARETQYF. The CDR3 DNA reads as TGTGCCAGCAGCCAAGATCTGAGTGGGGCCCGGGAGACCCAGTACTTC.

This chain joins TRBV11-2 and TRBJ2-1; D is unresolved. The CDR3 contains 14 residues. Trimming took 5 bases from V and 5 from J, leaving 13 bases between them. Germline CDR1 reads SGHAT; CDR2 reads FQNNGV. CDR3 in amino acids: CASSPTTENNEQFF. As DNA, the CDR3 is TGTGCCAGCAGCCCAACAACCGAAAACAATGAGCAGTTCTTC.

V is TRBV5-1 and J is TRBJ1-1; the D is unclear. Germline V gene sequence: CDR1 SGHRS, CDR2 YFSETQ. Trimming left V 0 bases short and J 0 bases short, with 9 bases between. This CDR3 region has 15 residues. CDR3 nucleotides: TGCGCCAGCAGCTTGGCCGGAGACATGAACACTGAAGCTTTCTTT. Translating gives CASSLAGDMNTEAFF.

The rearrangement links TRBV7-3 to TRBJ2-6; perhaps TRBD2 as D (6 bases). The CDR3 has 18 amino acids. Looked up from germline, CDR1 is SGHTA and CDR2 is FQGTGA. V was shortened by 5 bases and J by 0 bases, with 17 bases between the two germline ends. Here the CDR3 DNA reads TGTGCCAGCAGCCCCGCGGGAACTACCCTCTCTGGGGCCAACGTCCTGACTTTC. It codes for CASSPAGTTLSGANVLTF.

This clone was seen a single time. Additional DNA sequences in this sample encode the identical CDR3. The chain links TRBV11-1 to TRBJ2-7; the D call may be TRBD1 or TRBD2 (5 bases each). Germline V gene lookup returns CDR1 SGHAT and CDR2 FQDESV (reference sequence). The CDR3 length is 14 residues. V lost 3 bases, J lost 1 base, and 10 bases lay in between. CDR3 sequence reads: CASSFAGTSYEQYF. The CDR3 DNA is TGTGCCAGCAGCTTCGCTGGGACGTCCTACGAGCAGTACTTC.

The chain uses TRBV11-2 and TRBJ2-5, with a weak D call TRBD2 (6 bases). Trimming shortened V by 2 bases and J by 3 bases, and 7 bases separated the two germline ends. The CDR3 has 13 amino acids. CDR1 is SGHAT, CDR2 FQNNGV, per germline. CDR3 sequence (DNA): TGTGCCAGCAGCTTATGGAGGGAAGAGACCCAGTACTTC. Translation: CASSLWREETQYF.

The V gene is TRBV6-5, the J gene TRBJ1-3; TRBD1 matches 7 bases. CDR1 and CDR2 from the germline V gene are MNHEY and SVGAGI. V trimming: 6 bases; J trimming: 0 bases; junction bases outside the gene matches: 5. The CDR3 is 15 amino acids. This chain's CDR3 is CASRGTAISGNTIYF. Written as DNA, the CDR3 is TGTGCCAGCAGAGGGACAGCTATCTCTGGAAACACCATATATTTT.

The chain carries TRBV9 and TRBJ2-3; no definite D call. CDR1 and CDR2 (germline): SGDLS, YYNGEE. The V end lost 4 bases, the J end lost 5 bases, and 17 bases lay between the germline ends. This CDR3 comprises 15 residues. As DNA, the CDR3 is TGTGCCAGCAGCCCGAGAGGAAGGGAAATAGATACGCAGTATTTT. Translation: CASSPRGREIDTQYF.

The chain carries TRBV28 and TRBJ1-2; the D is unclear. This CDR3 is built from 14 residues. The ends were cut back, 3 bases at V and 4 bases at J, with 12 bases in the middle. Per the germline V gene, CDR1 is MDHEN and CDR2 is SYDVKM. The CDR3 region is CASSLTGFGYGYTF. The DNA for the CDR3 is TGTGCCAGCAGTTTGACCGGGTTTGGCTATGGCTACACCTTC.

This clone was recorded a few times. V usage is TRBV7-6 and J usage is TRBJ1-4; D is perhaps TRBD1 (5 bases). Germline V gene lookup returns CDR1 SGHVS and CDR2 FNYEAQ. CDR3 length: 17 residues. Deletions cut 0 bases from V and 3 bases from J, with 14 bases between. As DNA, the CDR3 is TGTGCCAGCAGCTTAGCACAGTCAGGGCTTCCTAATGAAAAACTGTTTTTT. It is translated as CASSLAQSGLPNEKLFF.

The chain recombines TRBV4-1 with TRBJ2-2; D remains unclear. Germline loops: CDR1 MGHRA, CDR2 YSYEKL. CDR3 length equals 15 residues. Trimming cost V 3 bases and J 1 base, with 9 bases left between them. DNA for the CDR3: TGCGCCAGCAGCCATTACGGTCAGAACACCGGGGAGCTGTTTTTT. Residues: CASSHYGQNTGELFF.

The chain recombines TRBV10-3 with TRBJ2-5; the match to TRBD2 covers 10 bases. V was pared by 5 bases and J by 1 base, with 10 bases of the junction left unmatched. Germline V gene sequence: CDR1 ENHRY, CDR2 SYGVKD. The CDR3 spans 17 residues. The CDR3 is CAISSLDASGGQETQYF. In nucleotides, the CDR3 is TGTGCCATCAGTAGTTTGGATGCTAGCGGGGGCCAAGAGACCCAGTACTTC.

This chain links TRBV30 with TRBJ2-7; D not resolved. The V end lost 1 base, the J end lost 8 bases, and 12 bases lay between the germline ends. Germline V gene sequence: CDR1 GTSNPN, CDR2 SVGIG (reference sequence). The CDR3 length is 12 residues. The CDR3: CAWSGARSQQYF. For the CDR3, the DNA is TGTGCCTGGAGTGGGGCCCGTTCGCAGCAGTACTTC.

This chain links TRBV18 with TRBJ2-5, with 8 bases matching TRBD1. The CDR3 extends over 14 amino acids. Germline V lookup: CDR1 KGHSH, CDR2 LQKENI. The V and J ends lost 3 bases and 5 bases, in that order; junction bases with no gene match: 5. CDR3 protein: CASSPGTGGETQYF. CDR3 coding DNA: TGTGCCAGCTCACCCGGGACAGGTGGGGAGACCCAGTACTTC.

The chain uses TRBV19 and TRBJ2-1; D is uncertain. CDR3 size: 13 residues. V lost 3 bases to trimming and J lost 4 bases, with 7 bases between them. Germline values: CDR1 LNHDA, CDR2 SQIVND (reference sequence). In DNA, the CDR3 is TGTGCCAGTAGTATCGTTGGGTACAATGAGCAGTTCTTC. Amino acid sequence: CASSIVGYNEQFF.

This chain joins TRBV5-1 and TRBJ2-1; 8 bases are a match to TRBD2. Unmatched junction bases numbered 10, after V lost 3 bases and J lost 5 bases. Germline CDR1 and CDR2: SGHRS and YFSETQ. The CDR3 consists of 16 residues. This chain's CDR3 is CASSSLAGRRDNEQFF. Here the CDR3 DNA reads TGCGCCAGCAGCTCATTAGCGGGACGAAGAGACAATGAGCAGTTCTTC.

This CDR3 reads CASSTGGGMNTEAFF. The DNA for the CDR3 is TGTGCCAGCAGTACCGGGGGAGGTATGAACACTGAAGCTTTCTTT. The genes are TRBV6-6 and TRBJ1-1, with TRBD1 as a possible D gene (5 bases). This CDR3 has 15 amino acids. V lost 5 bases and J lost 0, with 13 bases in between. Germline V gene data show CDR1 as MNHNY and CDR2 as SVGAGI (reference sequence).

The rearrangement uses TRBV6-2 or TRBV6-3 and TRBJ2-7; D is unclear. The CDR3 is 13 residues long. Germline V gene sequence: CDR1 MNHEY, CDR2 SVGEGT. Trimming left V 4 bases short and J 6 bases short, with 13 bases between. DNA for the CDR3: TGTGCCAGCAGTTCGTCCGCGCCGGTCGAGCAGTACTTC. It is translated as CASSSSAPVEQYF.

As concerns this clone: One end of the junction is discordant with germline, which a read error may explain. The V gene is TRBV28, the J gene TRBJ1-1; perhaps TRBD1 as D (5 bases). The CDR3 is 16 residues long. Germline-derived CDR1 and CDR2 are MDHEN and SYDVKM. CDR3 region: CASSFSVGSPTDSPTF. DNA of the CDR3: TGTGCCAGCAGTTTCTCCGTGGGCTCACCGACCGACAGCCCTACTTTT.

The rearrangement links TRBV6-4 to TRBJ2-3; D tentatively fits TRBD1 or TRBD2 (5 bases each). The germline V gene encodes CDR1 MRHNA and CDR2 SNTAGT. The CDR3 extends over 15 amino acids. V lost 0 bases and J 6 bases, leaving 13 bases between the germline ends. The CDR3 here is CASSDSRDAGDTQYF. DNA for the CDR3: TGTGCCAGCAGTGACTCGAGGGATGCAGGGGATACGCAGTATTTT.

This clone has ten or more counts. This sequence joins TRBV12-3 or TRBV12-4 and TRBJ2-5; D remains ambiguous. The CDR3 loop spans 13 amino acids. V was trimmed by 7 bases and J by 2 bases, leaving 11 bases between them. The CDR3: CASTPLRQETQYF. DNA of the CDR3: TGTGCCAGCACCCCCCTTAGGCAAGAGACCCAGTACTTC.

The V gene is TRBV30, the J gene TRBJ2-3, with no clear D. The CDR3 runs 15 residues. Deletions cut 2 bases from V and 1 base from J, with 13 bases between. Germline V CDR1 and CDR2: GTSNPN, SVGIG (reference sequence). In DNA, the CDR3 is TGTGCCTGGAGTCTTAACTATAGGGGCACAGATACGCAGTATTTT. This gives the protein CAWSLNYRGTDTQYF.

V is TRBV19 and J is TRBJ1-4; TRBD1 matches 9 bases. Germline V gene lookup returns CDR1 LNHDA and CDR2 SQIVND (reference sequence). This CDR3 has 14 amino acids. After removal of 10 bases from V and 7 bases from J, the junction contained 10 bases not matched to a gene. CDR3 in amino acids: CATTKGQGGEKLFF. CDR3 coding DNA: TGTGCCACCACCAAGGGACAGGGTGGTGAAAAACTGTTTTTT.

CDR3 protein: CASSRTNSNQPQHF. CDR3 bases: TGTGCCAGCAGCCGAACCAATAGCAATCAGCCCCAGCATTTT. V and J are TRBV3-1 (or the pseudogene TRBV3-2) and TRBJ1-5; D unclear. The CDR3 sequence is 14 residues long. Germline CDR1 LGHDT, CDR2 YNNKEL (reference sequence). V was shortened by 4 bases and J by 0 bases, with 7 bases between the two germline ends.